These 17 T cell receptor beta chains came from one sample sequenced in a study of blood T cells in healthy people across ages. With a J-beta primer mix and a sample-barcoded 5' primer, a second PCR ran about 7 to 11 cycles. TCRdb called the 5' RACE reads again in MiXCR, with one record for every CDR3 protein. Of 600,000 to 1,000,000 distinct CDR3 sequences listed, roughly 60% were seen once; the top ten hold approximately 23%. Sequencing was done on a sample of blood. The receptors were gathered from a man aged 25 to 45 in good health.

The chain carries TRBV20-1 and TRBJ2-1, with 8 positions matching TRBD2. The germline V gene encodes CDR1 DFQATT and CDR2 SNEGSKA (reference sequence). The CDR3 is 13 residues long. After removal of 3 bases from V and 6 bases from J, the junction contained 4 bases not matched to a gene. The CDR3 region is CSARGLVSNEQFF. CDR3 in DNA: TGCAGTGCTAGGGGACTAGTGTCCAATGAGCAGTTCTTC.

This clonotype has a single count. This chain joins TRBV4-1 and TRBJ2-4; a weak D match, TRBD2 (6 bases). The tail of the sequence fits TRBJ2-7 better, so the J call may be wrong. The CDR3 loop spans 15 amino acids. Germline V CDR1 and CDR2: MGHRA, YSYEKL. CDR3 amino acids: CASSQDETSRYEQYF. CDR3 nucleotides: TGCGCCAGCAGCCAAGATGAAACTAGCAGGTACGAGCAGTACTTC.

The J gene is TRBJ2-5, the V gene TRBV28, with 14 bases identical to TRBD2. The DNA end is a closer match to TRBJ2-7, so the J assignment may be wrong. Germline V CDR1 and CDR2: MDHEN, SYDVKM. The CDR3 loop spans 18 amino acids. The CDR3 region is CASRKWTSGRWVPYEQYF. The CDR3 nucleotides are TGTGCCAGCAGAAAGTGGACTAGCGGGAGGTGGGTACCCTACGAGCAGTACTTC.

This chain uses TRBV29-1 with TRBJ2-7; a weak D match, TRBD2 (5 bases). Per germline, CDR1 SQVTM and CDR2 ANQGSEA. The CDR3 length is 14 residues. V lost 0 bases and J lost 7, with 16 bases in between. The CDR3 sequence is CSVEDPLGVREQYF. The CDR3 DNA sequence: TGCAGCGTTGAAGACCCCCTCGGGGTGCGGGAGCAGTACTTC.

This chain uses TRBV4-3 with TRBJ2-5, with D perhaps TRBD1 (6 bases). Between the trimmed V and J ends, which lost 0 bases and 4 bases, there was a span of 12 bases. Germline assignment: CDR1 LGHNA and CDR2 YSLEER. This CDR3 is 15 amino acids long. In DNA, the CDR3 is TGCGCCAGCAGCCAAGAAGGCGCCAGGGGAGAGACCCAGTACTTC. Its translation: CASSQEGARGETQYF.

The chain couples TRBV4-2 to TRBJ2-5, with TRBD2 matching over 11 bases. The end of the DNA fits TRBJ2-7 better, so the J call may be wrong. Germline CDR1 LGHNA, CDR2 YNFKEQ. The CDR3 runs 15 residues. The CDR3 here is CASSQGTGTSGEQYF. In DNA form, the CDR3 reads TGTGCCAGCAGCCAAGGAACCGGGACTAGCGGCGAGCAGTACTTC.

CDR3 sequence: CASSLLQTGGKNIQYF. The CDR3 nucleotides read TGTGCCAGCAGCCTCCTTCAGACAGGGGGTAAAAACATTCAGTACTTC. The chain has TRBV3-1 and TRBJ2-4, with TRBD1 matching 9 bases. CDR3 length: 16 residues. V was pared by 4 bases and J by 4 bases, with 8 bases of the junction left unmatched. Germline values: CDR1 LGHDT, CDR2 YNNKEL (reference sequence).

V and J are TRBV30 and TRBJ1-2; no clear D. This CDR3 spans 12 amino acids. Germline CDR1 reads GTSNPN; CDR2 reads SVGIG (reference sequence). Trimming left V 3 bases short and J 9 bases short, with 14 bases between. CDR3 in DNA: TGTGCCTGGAGCGTGGACGAAGGAAGCTACACCTTC. Its protein product is CAWSVDEGSYTF.

The J gene is TRBJ1-6, the V gene TRBV20-1; the D gene is possibly TRBD1 (5 bases). Germline V gene data show CDR1 as DFQATT and CDR2 as SNEGSKA (reference sequence). The CDR3 contains 13 residues. V was trimmed by 3 bases and J by 13 bases, leaving 16 bases between them. CDR3 nucleotides: TGCAGTGCTAGTAGATCGGGGCAGTCGCCCCTCCACTTT. Encoded protein: CSASRSGQSPLHF.

Remarks on this clonotype: One end of the junction varies from germline; a read error may be responsible. The V call is TRBV5-5, the J call TRBJ2-7; no clear D gene. Germline V lookup: CDR1 SGHKS, CDR2 YYEKEE (reference sequence). CDR3 length: 13 amino acids. The CDR3 DNA reads TGTGCCAGCAGCTTGGGACACTCCTACAAGCAGTACTTC. Translated: CASSLGHSYKQYF. Variable domain in full (rest from reference TRBV5-5 and TRBJ2-7): DAGVTQSPTHLIKTRGQQVTLRCSPISGHKSVSWYQQVLGQGPQFIFQYYEKEERGRGNFPDRFSARQFPNYSSELNVNALLLGDSALYLCASSLGHSYKQYFGPGTRLTVT.

The chain employs TRBV12-3 or TRBV12-4 and TRBJ2-1; 13 bases fit TRBD2. J lost 8 bases, V lost 6 bases, and 7 bases had no gene match. This CDR3 region has 15 residues. The CDR3 DNA reads as TGTGCCAGCAGCCCTGGACTAGCGGGGGAAGATGAGCAGTTCTTC. Protein sequence: CASSPGLAGEDEQFF.

V is TRBV28 and J is TRBJ1-1; 7 bases are shared with TRBD1. Germline V gives CDR1 MDHEN, CDR2 SYDVKM. J was trimmed by 1 base and V by 6 bases; bases with no gene match: 5. This CDR3 is 14 amino acids long. CDR3 sequence reads: CASRMGQPNTEAFF. The CDR3 DNA is TGTGCCAGCAGGATGGGACAGCCGAACACTGAAGCTTTCTTT.

The chain is built from TRBV9 and TRBJ2-1, with 10 bases identical to TRBD2. The CDR3 has 15 residues. V dropped 3 bases and J dropped 7; count of bases not matched to a gene: 7. Looked up from germline, CDR1 is SGDLS and CDR2 is YYNGEE. CDR3 region: CASSASGGAANEQFF. The CDR3, as DNA: TGTGCCAGCAGCGCGAGCGGGGGGGCGGCGAATGAGCAGTTCTTC. Combining the CDR3 with reference TRBV9 and TRBJ2-1 gives the whole variable domain DSGVTQTPKHLITATGQRVTLRCSPRSGDLSVYWYQQSLDQGLQFLIQYYNGEERAKGNILERFSAQQFPDLHSELNLSSLELGDSALYFCASSASGGAANEQFFGPGTRLTVL.

The chain joins TRBV3-1 to TRBJ2-7; weak D call: TRBD2 (6 bases). CDR1 is LGHDT, CDR2 YNNKEL, per germline (reference sequence). CDR3 size: 17 residues. V lost 0 bases to trimming and J lost 3 bases, with 18 bases between them. The CDR3 loop is CASSQDIHRAGYYEQYF. The CDR3 DNA is TGTGCCAGCAGCCAAGATATCCATCGGGCGGGATACTACGAGCAGTACTTC.

The chain employs TRBV6-5 and TRBJ2-5; TRBD1 is a possible D gene (5 bases). CDR3 length equals 12 residues. In germline, CDR1 is MNHEY, CDR2 SVGAGI. V gave up 10 bases and J gave up 1 base, with 10 bases separating them. The CDR3 loop is CATRASQETQYF. The CDR3 bases are TGTGCCACCAGGGCTAGCCAAGAGACCCAGTACTTC.

Notes on this clonotype: A much bigger clone sits one base away, suggesting this may be a read error. The chain is built from TRBV7-2 and TRBJ2-1, with 7 bases lining up with TRBD2. The germline gives CDR1 SGHTA, CDR2 FQGNSA. With V trimmed by 8 bases and J by 10 bases, 11 bases remained unmatched. The CDR3 contains 13 residues. CDR3 amino acids: CASRDGGGYEQFF. CDR3 coding DNA: TGTGCCAGCCGAGATGGGGGGGGGTACGAGCAGTTCTTC. Looking up the rest from reference TRBV7-2 and TRBJ2-1 gives the full variable domain: GAGVSQSPSNKVTEKGKDVELRCDPISGHTALYWYRQSLGQGLEFLIYFQGNSAPDKSGLPSDRFSAERTGGSVSTLTIQRTQQEDSAVYLCASRDGGGYEQFFGPGTRLTVL.

The chain couples TRBV7-9 to TRBJ2-5, with D tentatively TRBD1 (6 bases). V was shortened by 4 bases and J by 2 bases, with 14 bases between the two germline ends. The CDR3 spans 15 residues. In germline, CDR1 is SEHNR, CDR2 FQNEAQ (reference sequence). This CDR3 is CASSYPTTGQETQYF. CDR3 bases: TGTGCCAGCAGCTACCCCACGACAGGACAAGAGACCCAGTACTTC.